This TCR beta chain derives from a study of regulatory T cells. Concerning this clone itself: Its antigen is currently unknown.

At testing, patients were 2 to 39 years old, with reduced naive and increased memory T-cell proportions. Findings and limits, study-wide: Regulatory T cells showed the strongest V-J pair restriction and V/J gene skewing among patient repertoires.

Primers: 52 TRBV forward and 13 TRBJ reverse. Generated by immunoSEQ multiplex PCR, the TCRdb table keeps only in-frame clones and is missing some. The table shows 20,000 or so clones, with 90% to 95% occurring only once. Source material: CD8+ T cells sorted from blood. The receptor comes from a child aged 2-15 years with CD3G deficiency.

The CDR3 DNA reads as TGTGCCAGCAGCTCTCTGGTGGCAGACTCCTACGAGCAGTACTTC. This translates into CASSSLVADSYEQYF. V gene TRBV6-5 combines with J gene TRBJ2-7; no clear D. This CDR3 spans 15 amino acids. Germline CDR1 MNHEY, CDR2 SVGAGI. Trimming removed 6 bases from V and 0 bases from J, with 15 bases in between.